A single T cell receptor beta chain is shown here with its context. The CDR3 regions of TCR beta were amplified from RNA transcripts. The TCR CDR3 was amplified in a first-round RT-PCR using the HTBI primer set. TCRdb itself ran the multiplex PCR reads through MiXCR, one entry per CDR3 protein. The table shows hundreds of thousands of distinct CDR3 sequences, with roughly 19% occurring only once. This sample is drawn from a study of T cells in Graves' hyperthyroidism and ophthalmopathy. The V gene lost 10 bases and the J gene lost 8 bases, with 15 bases spanning the gap. CDR3 size: 12 residues. The source of this sequence is a man in his fifties with Graves' ophthalmopathy. The chain couples TRBV12-3 or TRBV12-4 to TRBJ2-1; maybe TRBD2 (6 bases). The sample comprised blood. The CDR3 nucleotides are TGTGCCACCAGACTAGTGGGAGATGAGCAGTTCTTC. Protein product: CATRLVGDEQFF.